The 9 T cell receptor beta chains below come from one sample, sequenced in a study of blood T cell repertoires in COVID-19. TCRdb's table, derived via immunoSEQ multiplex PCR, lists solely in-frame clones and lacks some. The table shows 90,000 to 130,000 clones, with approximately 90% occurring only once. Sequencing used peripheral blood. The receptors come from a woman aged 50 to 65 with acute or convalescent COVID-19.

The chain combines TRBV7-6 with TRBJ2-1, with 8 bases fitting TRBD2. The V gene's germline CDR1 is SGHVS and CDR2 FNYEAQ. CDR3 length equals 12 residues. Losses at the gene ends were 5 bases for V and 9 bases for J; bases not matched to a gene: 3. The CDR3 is CASSVSGVEQFF. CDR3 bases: TGTGCCAGCAGCGTTAGCGGGGTTGAGCAGTTCTTC.

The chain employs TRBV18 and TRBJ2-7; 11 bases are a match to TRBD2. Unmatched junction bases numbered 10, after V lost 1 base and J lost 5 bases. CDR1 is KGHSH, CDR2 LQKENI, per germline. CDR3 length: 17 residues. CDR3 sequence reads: CASSPLQRLAGSHEQYF. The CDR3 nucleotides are TGTGCCAGCTCACCACTGCAAAGACTAGCGGGATCCCACGAGCAGTACTTC.

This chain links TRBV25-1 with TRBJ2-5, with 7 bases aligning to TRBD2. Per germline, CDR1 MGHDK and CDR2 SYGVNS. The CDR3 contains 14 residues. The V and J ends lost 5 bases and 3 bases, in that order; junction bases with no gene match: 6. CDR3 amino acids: CASSSAGVEETQYF. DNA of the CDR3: TGTGCCAGCAGTAGCGCGGGAGTTGAAGAGACCCAGTACTTC.

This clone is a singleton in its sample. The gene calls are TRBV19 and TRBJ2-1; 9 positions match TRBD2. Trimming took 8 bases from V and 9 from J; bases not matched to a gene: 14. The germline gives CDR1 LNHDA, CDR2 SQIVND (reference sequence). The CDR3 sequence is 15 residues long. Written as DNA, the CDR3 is TGTGCCAGTCGTGGGGGACCGGGACTAGCCATTGAGCAGTTCTTC. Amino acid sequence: CASRGGPGLAIEQFF.

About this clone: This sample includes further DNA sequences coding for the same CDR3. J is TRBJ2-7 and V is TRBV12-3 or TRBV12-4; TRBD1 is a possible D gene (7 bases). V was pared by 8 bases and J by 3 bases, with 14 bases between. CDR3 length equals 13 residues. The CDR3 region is CASSFQGGYEQYF. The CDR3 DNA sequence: TGTGCCAGCTCTTTCCAGGGGGGCTACGAGCAGTACTTC.

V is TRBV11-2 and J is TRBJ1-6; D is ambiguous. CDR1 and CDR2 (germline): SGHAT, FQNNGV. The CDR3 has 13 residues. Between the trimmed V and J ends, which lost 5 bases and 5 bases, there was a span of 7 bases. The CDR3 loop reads CASSAGNNSPLHF. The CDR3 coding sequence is TGTGCCAGCAGCGCGGGGAATAATTCACCCCTCCACTTT.

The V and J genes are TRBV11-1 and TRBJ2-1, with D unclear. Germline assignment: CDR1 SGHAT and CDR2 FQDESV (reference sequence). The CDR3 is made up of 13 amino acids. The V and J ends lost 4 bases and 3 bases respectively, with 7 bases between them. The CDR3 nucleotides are TGTGCCAGCAGCTCACAAGTCTACAATGAGCAGTTCTTC. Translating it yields CASSSQVYNEQFF.

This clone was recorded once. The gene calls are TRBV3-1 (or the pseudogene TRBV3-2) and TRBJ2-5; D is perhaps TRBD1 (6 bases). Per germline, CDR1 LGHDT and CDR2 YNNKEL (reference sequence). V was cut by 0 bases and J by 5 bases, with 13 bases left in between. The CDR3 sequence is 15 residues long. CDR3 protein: CASSQDISQGETQYF. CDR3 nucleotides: TGTGCCAGCAGCCAAGATATCTCTCAGGGGGAGACCCAGTACTTC.

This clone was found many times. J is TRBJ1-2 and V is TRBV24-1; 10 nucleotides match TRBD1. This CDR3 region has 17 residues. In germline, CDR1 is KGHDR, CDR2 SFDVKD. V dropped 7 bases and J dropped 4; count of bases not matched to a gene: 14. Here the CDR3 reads CATSAPLTGGVRYGYTF. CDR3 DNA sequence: TGTGCCACCAGCGCTCCGTTGACAGGGGGCGTGCGCTATGGCTACACCTTC.